Each of the 20 T cell receptor beta chains below was sequenced from the same sample in a study of cytomegalovirus exposure and HLA in healthy donors. In the PCR, 60 Vbeta and 13 Jbeta primers were used. TCRdb keeps only in-frame clones here, not all; method: immunoSEQ multiplex PCR. The sample shows about 100,000 clones, roughly 70% of them seen only once. Sequencing was carried out using PBMCs. All receptors derive from a man aged 45 to 65 in good health and CMV-seronegative.

The chain joins TRBV2 to TRBJ2-2, with 7 positions matching TRBD1. This CDR3 has 17 amino acids. After removal of 6 bases from V and 5 bases from J, the junction contained 15 bases not matched to a gene. Germline loops: CDR1 SNHLY, CDR2 FYNNEI. Written as DNA, the CDR3 is TGTGCCAGCAGCAGGATACATGGGACAGTGGGGACCGGGGAGCTGTTTTTT. Its translation is CASSRIHGTVGTGELFF.

This clone was counted a few times. V and J are TRBV19 and TRBJ2-1, with D tentatively TRBD2 (6 bases). Germline lookup yields CDR1 LNHDA and CDR2 SQIVND (reference sequence). There are 16 residues in the CDR3. Trimming removed 5 bases from V and 2 bases from J, with 16 bases in between. As DNA, the CDR3 is TGTGCCAGTAGTTCTCGAGCGGGTCCCGCCTACAATGAGCAGTTCTTC. Translating gives CASSSRAGPAYNEQFF.

This clone came up once. The chain links TRBV5-1 to TRBJ2-7, with 8 bases identical to TRBD1. Germline loops: CDR1 SGHRS, CDR2 YFSETQ. CDR3 length: 15 amino acids. Unmatched junction bases numbered 5, after V lost 3 bases and J lost 0 bases. The CDR3 coding sequence is TGCGCCAGCAGCTCGTCAGGGGGCCCCTCCTACGAGCAGTACTTC. This translates into CASSSSGGPSYEQYF.

CDR3: CASSLSGSGHNEQFF. The CDR3 DNA reads TGTGCCAGCAGTCTCAGCGGGAGCGGCCACAATGAGCAGTTCTTC. The genes are TRBV6-5 and TRBJ2-1; 8 bases line up with TRBD2. CDR3 length: 15 amino acids. V lost 5 bases to trimming and J lost 5 bases; unmatched junction nucleotides: 8. Per the germline V gene, CDR1 is MNHEY and CDR2 is SVGAGI.

This clone was counted a few times. The CDR3 nucleotides are TGTGCCAGCACCACCCGGGCGGCGGGGGCGGGTGGCTACACCTTC. It encodes CASTTRAAGAGGYTF. The V call is TRBV7-8, the J call TRBJ1-2; TRBD1 might be the D (6 bases). V dropped 7 bases and J dropped 7 bases, with 22 bases sitting between them. The CDR3 has 15 amino acids. CDR1 and CDR2 (germline): SGHVS, FQNEAQ.

This clone was recorded a few times. This chain links TRBV14 with TRBJ2-7; D may be TRBD1 (7 bases). V lost 4 bases, J lost 2 bases, and 21 bases lay in between. CDR3 size: 17 residues. Germline values: CDR1 SGHDN, CDR2 FVKESK. The DNA for the CDR3 is TGTGCCAGCAGCCTATTACCGCGCGGGACAGAACCCTACGAGCAGTACTTC. Protein sequence: CASSLLPRGTEPYEQYF.

This chain connects TRBV5-1 to TRBJ2-1; D unresolved. V lost 0 bases and J lost 9, with 4 bases in between. CDR1 is SGHRS and CDR2 is YFSETQ in the germline V gene. The CDR3 is 11 amino acids. The CDR3 is CASSLGSEQFF. The CDR3 region has the DNA TGCGCCAGCAGCTTGGGTAGTGAGCAGTTCTTC.

In this sample, this clone turned up a few times. This CDR3 is CASSLRTSGSGAEQYF. CDR3 in DNA: TGTGCCAGCAGCCTCCGGACTAGCGGGAGTGGGGCGGAGCAGTACTTC. The chain couples TRBV7-8 to TRBJ2-7; 13 bases are shared with TRBD2. The germline gives CDR1 SGHVS, CDR2 FQNEAQ. After removal of 5 bases from V and 7 bases from J, the junction contained 11 bases not matched to a gene. The CDR3 runs 16 residues.

The chain links TRBV7-9 to TRBJ1-1, with D uncertain. V gave up 5 bases and J gave up 9 bases, with 13 bases separating them. Germline V CDR1 and CDR2: SEHNR, FQNEAQ (reference sequence). The CDR3 has 12 amino acids. CDR3 nucleotide sequence: TGTGCCAGCAGCCGAATCGGGATCAAAGCTTTCTTT. It codes for CASSRIGIKAFF.

Only a few counts were recorded for this clone. The chain carries TRBV7-2 and TRBJ2-1; 7 positions match TRBD2. The junction had 7 bases not matched to a gene; V was cut back by 1 base and J by 10 bases. This CDR3 region has 14 residues. In germline, CDR1 is SGHTA, CDR2 FQGNSA. The CDR3 sequence: CASSLGTFGGEQFF. CDR3 nucleotides: TGTGCCAGCAGCTTAGGAACTTTCGGGGGGGAGCAGTTCTTC.

The chain employs TRBV29-1 and TRBJ1-1; D not resolved. The CDR3 has 11 residues. Trimming removed 2 bases from V and 10 bases from J, with 11 bases in between. CDR1 and CDR2 from the germline V gene are SQVTM and ANQGSEA. This CDR3 is CSVERGPGAFF. CDR3 DNA: TGCAGCGTTGAACGAGGCCCGGGAGCTTTCTTT.

This rearrangement joins TRBV6-5 to TRBJ2-5, with D possibly TRBD1 on 6 matching bases. The CDR3 totals 15 residues. V was trimmed by 5 bases and J by 4 bases, leaving 17 bases between them. Germline V lookup: CDR1 MNHEY, CDR2 SVGAGI. The DNA of the CDR3 is TGTGCCAGCAGTCCAAGACAGGCCAGATTAGAGACCCAGTACTTC. Protein sequence: CASSPRQARLETQYF.

The chain is built from TRBV2 and TRBJ1-1; the D gene is possibly TRBD1 (5 bases). This CDR3 spans 15 amino acids. Per germline, CDR1 SNHLY and CDR2 FYNNEI. V was pared by 8 bases and J by 0 bases, with 16 bases between. CDR3 in amino acids: CASSNRQGMNTEAFF. As DNA, the CDR3 is TGTGCCAGCTCAAACAGGCAGGGAATGAACACTGAAGCTTTCTTT.

This clone was detected only once. The rearrangement uses TRBV14 and TRBJ2-7; D is possibly TRBD2 (5 bases). V dropped 0 bases and J dropped 5 bases, with 14 bases sitting between them. CDR1 SGHDN and CDR2 FVKESK come from the germline V gene. The CDR3 is made up of 15 amino acids. CDR3 protein: CASSQDWGVTDEQYF. CDR3 sequence (DNA): TGTGCCAGCAGCCAAGACTGGGGAGTTACGGACGAGCAGTACTTC. Together with reference TRBV14 and TRBJ2-7, the CDR3 gives the full variable domain: EAGVTQFPSHSVIEKGQTVTLRCDPISGHDNLYWYRRVMGKEIKFLLHFVKESKQDESGMPNNRFLAERTGGTYSTLKVQPAELEDSGVYFCASSQDWGVTDEQYFGPGTRLTVT.

The table lists this clone with a count of one. The rearrangement joins TRBV9 to TRBJ2-2, with D perhaps matching TRBD2 (6 bases). This CDR3 has 12 residues. Germline V gene data show CDR1 as SGDLS and CDR2 as YYNGEE. V was shortened by 7 bases and J by 10 bases, with 14 bases between the two germline ends. CDR3 DNA: TGTGCCAGCGGAAATTCGGGAGCGGAGCTGTTTTTT. Amino acids: CASGNSGAELFF.

The sample holds a few counts of this clone. This chain joins TRBV5-1 and TRBJ2-3; maybe TRBD2 (6 bases). Germline V lookup: CDR1 SGHRS, CDR2 YFSETQ. Between the trimmed V and J ends, which lost 6 bases and 5 bases, there was a span of 13 bases. The CDR3 contains 13 residues. The CDR3 is CASKAGLGDTQYF. In nucleotides, the CDR3 is TGCGCCAGCAAAGCGGGTTTGGGAGATACGCAGTATTTT.

The chain recombines TRBV5-4 with TRBJ2-6, with TRBD2 as a possible D gene (6 bases). There are 14 residues in the CDR3. Looked up from germline, CDR1 is SGHNT and CDR2 is YYREEE (reference sequence). V lost 4 bases and J 2 bases, leaving 7 bases between the germline ends. This CDR3 is CASSGGPGANVLTF. The CDR3 nucleotides read TGTGCCAGCAGCGGAGGGCCTGGGGCCAACGTCCTGACTTTC.

V is TRBV27 and J is TRBJ2-6, with 8 bases aligning to TRBD1. The CDR3 is 18 residues long. With V trimmed by 5 bases and J by 0 bases, 9 bases remained unmatched. CDR1 is MNHEY, CDR2 SMNVEV, per germline (reference sequence). The CDR3 sequence: CASSVKPGGPSGANVLTF. In nucleotides, the CDR3 is TGTGCCAGCAGTGTAAAACCAGGGGGCCCCTCTGGGGCCAACGTCCTGACTTTC.

On this clone itself: A junction end diverges from the germline sequence, so it may reflect a read error. V gene TRBV10-3 combines with J gene TRBJ1-1, with TRBD1 matching over 7 bases. The CDR3 loop spans 15 amino acids. Germline V CDR1 and CDR2: ENHRY, SYGVKD. The CDR3 region has the DNA TGTGCCATCAGTGAGTCGGGACAGTCTAACACTGAAACTTTCTTT. This sequence encodes CAISESGQSNTETFF.

This rearrangement joins TRBV11-3 to TRBJ2-2; no clear D gene. The CDR3 spans 12 residues. Germline CDR1 SGHNT, CDR2 YENEEA. With 5 bases removed from V and 5 bases from J, the gap between germline ends came to 6 bases. The chain's CDR3 is CASSLLTGELFF. CDR3 DNA: TGTGCCAGCAGCCTGTTAACCGGGGAGCTGTTTTTT.